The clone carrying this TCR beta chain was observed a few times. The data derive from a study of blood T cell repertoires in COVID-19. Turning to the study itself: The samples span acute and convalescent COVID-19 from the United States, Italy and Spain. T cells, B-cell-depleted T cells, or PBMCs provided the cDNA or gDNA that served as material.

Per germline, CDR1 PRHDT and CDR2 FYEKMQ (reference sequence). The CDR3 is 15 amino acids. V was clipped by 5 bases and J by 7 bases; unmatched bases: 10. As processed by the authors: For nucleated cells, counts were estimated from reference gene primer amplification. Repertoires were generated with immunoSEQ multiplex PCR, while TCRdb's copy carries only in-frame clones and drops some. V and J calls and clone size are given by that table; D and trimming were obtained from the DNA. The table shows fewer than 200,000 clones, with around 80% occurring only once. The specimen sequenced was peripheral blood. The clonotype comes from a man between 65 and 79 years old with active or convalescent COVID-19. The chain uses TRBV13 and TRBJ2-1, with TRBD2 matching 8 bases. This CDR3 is CASSLGLGEGNEQFF. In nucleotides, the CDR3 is TGTGCCAGCAGCCTGGGACTAGGGGAGGGGAATGAGCAGTTCTTC.